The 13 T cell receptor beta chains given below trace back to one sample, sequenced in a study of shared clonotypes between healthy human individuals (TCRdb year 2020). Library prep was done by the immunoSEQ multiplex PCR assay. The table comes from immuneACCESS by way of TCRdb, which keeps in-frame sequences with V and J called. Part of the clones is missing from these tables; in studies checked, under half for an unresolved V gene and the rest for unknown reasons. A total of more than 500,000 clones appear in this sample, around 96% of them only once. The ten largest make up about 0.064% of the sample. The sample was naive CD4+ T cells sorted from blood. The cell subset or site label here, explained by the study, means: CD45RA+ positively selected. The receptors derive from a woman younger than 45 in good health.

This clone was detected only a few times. CDR3 sequence (DNA): TGTGCCAGCTCACCTCAGAGGGATGGTAGCAATCAGCCCCAGCATTTT. Its protein product is CASSPQRDGSNQPQHF. The V and J genes are TRBV18 and TRBJ1-5; D gene uncertain. In germline, CDR1 is KGHSH, CDR2 LQKENI. V lost 3 bases and J lost 0, with 12 bases in between. The CDR3 is 16 residues long.

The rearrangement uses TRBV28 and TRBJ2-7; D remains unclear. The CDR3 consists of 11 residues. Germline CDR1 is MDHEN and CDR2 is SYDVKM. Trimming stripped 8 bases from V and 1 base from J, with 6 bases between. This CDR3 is CASQGSYEQYF. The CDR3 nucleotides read TGTGCCAGCCAAGGATCCTACGAGCAGTACTTC.

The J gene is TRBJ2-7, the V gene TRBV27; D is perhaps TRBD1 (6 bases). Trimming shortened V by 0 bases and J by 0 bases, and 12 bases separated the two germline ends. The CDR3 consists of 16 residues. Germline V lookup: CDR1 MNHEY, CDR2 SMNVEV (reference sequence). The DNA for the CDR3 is TGTGCCAGCAGTTTATCGAGGGGGAAGTTCTCCTACGAGCAGTACTTC. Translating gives CASSLSRGKFSYEQYF.

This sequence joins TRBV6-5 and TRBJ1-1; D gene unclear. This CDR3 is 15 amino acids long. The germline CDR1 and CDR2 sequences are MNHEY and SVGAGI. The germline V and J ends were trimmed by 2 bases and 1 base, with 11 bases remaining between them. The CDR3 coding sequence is TGTGCCAGCAGTTACAGTTTTTCAGGGAACACTGAAGCTTTCTTT. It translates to CASSYSFSGNTEAFF.

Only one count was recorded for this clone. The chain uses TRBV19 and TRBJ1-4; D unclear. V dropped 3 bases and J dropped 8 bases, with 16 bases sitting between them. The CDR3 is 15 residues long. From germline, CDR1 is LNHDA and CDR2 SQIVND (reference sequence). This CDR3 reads CASSISGGHGEKLFF. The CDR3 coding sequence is TGTGCCAGTAGTATTTCGGGAGGCCACGGAGAAAAACTGTTTTTT. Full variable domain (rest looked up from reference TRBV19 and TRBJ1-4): DGGITQSPKYLFRKEGQNVTLSCEQNLNHDAMYWYRQDPGQGLRLIYYSQIVNDFQKGDIAEGYSVSREKKESFPLTVTSAQKNPTAFYLCASSISGGHGEKLFFGSGTQLSVL.

CDR3 DNA: TGTGCCAGTAGACCCCCCCTCCCCGGGGAGCTGTTTTTT. Protein: CASRPPLPGELFF. The chain employs TRBV19 and TRBJ2-2; D is unclear. V was cut by 6 bases and J by 6 bases, with 11 bases left in between. Germline CDR1 and CDR2: LNHDA and SQIVND (reference sequence). The CDR3 contains 13 residues.

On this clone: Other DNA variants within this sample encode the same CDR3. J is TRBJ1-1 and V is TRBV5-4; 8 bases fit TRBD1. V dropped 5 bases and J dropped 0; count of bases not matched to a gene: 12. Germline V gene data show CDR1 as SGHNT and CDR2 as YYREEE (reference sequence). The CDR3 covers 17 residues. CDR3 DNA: TGTGCCAGCAGTCCGACCGACAGGGGACTTATGAACACTGAAGCTTTCTTT. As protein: CASSPTDRGLMNTEAFF.

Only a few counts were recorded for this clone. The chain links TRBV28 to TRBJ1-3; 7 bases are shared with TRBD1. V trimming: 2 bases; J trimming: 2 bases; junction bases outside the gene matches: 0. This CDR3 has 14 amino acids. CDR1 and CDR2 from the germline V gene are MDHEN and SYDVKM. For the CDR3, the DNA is TGTGCCAGCAGTTTACAGGGGGCTGGAAACACCATATATTTT. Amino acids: CASSLQGAGNTIYF.

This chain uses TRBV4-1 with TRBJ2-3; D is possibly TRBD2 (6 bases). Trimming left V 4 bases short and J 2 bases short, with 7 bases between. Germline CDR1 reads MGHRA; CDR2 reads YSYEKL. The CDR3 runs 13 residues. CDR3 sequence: CASSRDFTDTQYF. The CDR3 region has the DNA TGCGCCAGCAGCCGGGACTTCACAGATACGCAGTATTTT.

This chain's CDR3 is CASSPGTAQETQYF. The DNA of the CDR3 is TGTGCCAGCAGTCCCGGGACGGCGCAAGAGACCCAGTACTTC. The gene calls are TRBV28 and TRBJ2-5; D may correspond to TRBD1 or TRBD2 (5 bases each). The CDR3 spans 14 residues. The V gene lost 5 bases and the J gene lost 2 bases, with 12 bases spanning the gap. Germline CDR1 and CDR2: MDHEN and SYDVKM.

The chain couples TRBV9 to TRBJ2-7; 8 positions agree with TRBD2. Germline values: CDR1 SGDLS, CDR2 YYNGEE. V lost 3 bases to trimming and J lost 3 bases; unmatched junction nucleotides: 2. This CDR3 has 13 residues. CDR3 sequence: CASSGTSSYEQYF. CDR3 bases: TGTGCCAGCAGCGGGACTAGCAGCTACGAGCAGTACTTC.

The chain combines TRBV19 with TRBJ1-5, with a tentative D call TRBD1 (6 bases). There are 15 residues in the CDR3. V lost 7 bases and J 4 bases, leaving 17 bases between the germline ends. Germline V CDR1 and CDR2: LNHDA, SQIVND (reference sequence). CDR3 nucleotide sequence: TGTGCCAGTAATAAGCGCGGGACACGGAATCAGCCCCAGCATTTT. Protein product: CASNKRGTRNQPQHF.

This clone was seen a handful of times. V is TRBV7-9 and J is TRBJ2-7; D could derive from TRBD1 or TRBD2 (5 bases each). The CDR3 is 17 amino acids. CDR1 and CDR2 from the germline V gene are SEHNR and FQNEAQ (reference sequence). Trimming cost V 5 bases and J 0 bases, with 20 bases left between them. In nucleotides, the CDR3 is TGTGCCAGCAGCACCCGGTATTTGGGGGAGAGCTCCTACGAGCAGTACTTC. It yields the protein CASSTRYLGESSYEQYF.